The 18 T cell receptor beta chains below were found in one sample sequenced in a study of shared clonotypes between healthy human individuals (dated by TCRdb to the early 2020s). The library relied on the immunoSEQ multiplex PCR assay. Imported from immuneACCESS, the table was reduced by TCRdb to in-frame sequences with V and J called. These copies leave out some clones; in studies compared against another copy, an unresolved V gene accounts for under half, and the cause of the remainder is not known. The sample table holds approximately 350,000 clones, of which approximately 74% were seen once. Together, the top ten hold 10% of the sample. Sequencing input: memory CD4+ T cells sorted from blood. The cell subset or site label corresponds to: CD45RA-negative fraction. Source of these receptors: a man in his thirties or forties in good health.

The chain links TRBV11-3 to TRBJ1-1; no firm D call. CDR1 and CDR2 from the germline V gene are SGHNT and YENEEA. The ends were cut back, 5 bases at V and 5 bases at J, with 15 bases in the middle. The CDR3 is made up of 14 amino acids. CDR3 sequence: CASSASGFSTEAFF. As DNA, the CDR3 is TGTGCCAGCAGCGCTTCTGGGTTTAGTACTGAAGCTTTCTTT.

This clone was observed a few times. V and J are TRBV5-1 and TRBJ1-1; TRBD1 aligns across 7 bases. Looked up from germline, CDR1 is SGHRS and CDR2 is YFSETQ. Trimming took 4 bases from V and 11 from J; bases not matched to a gene: 11. This CDR3 comprises 13 residues. The CDR3 region has the DNA TGCGCCAGCAGCAGAGACAGCCAACAGGGGGCTTTCTTT. Its protein product is CASSRDSQQGAFF.

This clone was seen just once. The chain joins TRBV7-2 to TRBJ1-2; D might be TRBD1 (5 bases). Germline V gene data show CDR1 as SGHTA and CDR2 as FQGNSA. CDR3 size: 12 residues. V was shortened by 2 bases and J by 7 bases, with 8 bases between the two germline ends. CDR3 amino acids: CASSLQGSGYTF. CDR3 DNA: TGTGCCAGCAGCTTACAGGGTTCTGGCTACACCTTC.

Comments on this clone: This sample also contains other DNA sequences that code for the same CDR3. The gene calls are TRBV6-1 and TRBJ1-2; 8 bases fit TRBD1. The trim removed 4 bases at V and 5 bases at J, leaving 6 bases unmatched. This CDR3 region has 14 residues. Germline V gene lookup returns CDR1 MNHNS and CDR2 SASEGT. CDR3 in amino acids: CASSARGQGYGYTF. DNA for the CDR3: TGTGCCAGCAGTGCGCGAGGACAGGGTTATGGCTACACCTTC.

The V call is TRBV5-5, the J call TRBJ2-5; D not resolved. The V end was cut by 1 base, the J end by 5 bases, with 9 bases between. The germline CDR1 and CDR2 sequences are SGHKS and YYEKEE (reference sequence). The CDR3 sequence is 13 residues long. CDR3 protein: CASSLWQVETQYF. In DNA, the CDR3 is TGTGCCAGCAGCTTGTGGCAGGTGGAGACCCAGTACTTC.

Only a few counts were recorded for this clone. The rearrangement links TRBV7-8 to TRBJ2-7, with D perhaps matching TRBD2 (6 bases). V lost 2 bases to trimming and J lost 2 bases, with 10 bases between them. CDR3 length: 14 amino acids. Germline CDR1 and CDR2: SGHVS and FQNEAQ. The DNA of the CDR3 is TGTGCCAGCAGCTTAAGGGGAGGAACCTACGAGCAGTACTTC. Translated: CASSLRGGTYEQYF.

The rearrangement joins TRBV2 to TRBJ2-3, with unresolved D. Between the trimmed V and J ends, which lost 2 bases and 0 bases, there was a span of 9 bases. From germline, CDR1 is SNHLY and CDR2 FYNNEI. The CDR3 consists of 15 residues. CDR3 amino acids: CASSENPSSTDTQYF. Written as DNA, the CDR3 is TGTGCCAGCAGTGAAAACCCCTCAAGCACAGATACGCAGTATTTT.

The V and J genes are TRBV10-2 and TRBJ2-2, with a tentative D call TRBD2 (5 bases). The germline V gene has CDR1 WSHSY and CDR2 SAAADI. The CDR3 is 18 amino acids. V lost 2 bases, J lost 4 bases, and 20 bases lay in between. CDR3 coding DNA: TGCGCCAGCAGTGAGGCCAGATTAGTGGAGCGGCGCACCGGGGAGCTGTTTTTT. Its protein is CASSEARLVERRTGELFF.

The rearrangement uses TRBV11-2 and TRBJ2-5; 8 bases map to TRBD2. After removal of 5 bases from V and 5 bases from J, the junction contained 10 bases not matched to a gene. Germline CDR1 reads SGHAT; CDR2 reads FQNNGV. The CDR3 is 15 amino acids. Here the CDR3 DNA reads TGTGCCAGCAGCCGGGGGGGCCCCCTTCGGGAGACCCAGTACTTC. Its protein product is CASSRGGPLRETQYF.

In this sample, this clone turned up a few times. J is TRBJ2-7 and V is TRBV6-1, with no clear D. CDR1 is MNHNS, CDR2 SASEGT, per germline. The CDR3 is 11 residues long. Trimming left V 4 bases short and J 6 bases short, with 7 bases between. The DNA of the CDR3 is TGTGCCAGCAGTGCCTTCGGCGAGCAGTACTTC. This codes for CASSAFGEQYF.

This clone was seen once. The V gene is TRBV14, the J gene TRBJ2-5, with a weak D call TRBD2 (6 bases). Germline loops: CDR1 SGHDN, CDR2 FVKESK. The V and J ends lost 2 bases and 4 bases respectively, with 11 bases between them. The CDR3 consists of 14 residues. CDR3 in DNA: TGTGCCAGCAGCCAACTTAGCGGCAGAGAGACCCAGTACTTC. Amino acids: CASSQLSGRETQYF.

CDR3 sequence (DNA): TGTGCCAGCAGTAATACAGGGGGGGATCGCAATCAGCCCCAGCATTTT. Translation: CASSNTGGDRNQPQHF. This chain uses TRBV2 with TRBJ1-5; 8 bases are a match to TRBD1. The CDR3 has 16 amino acids. CDR1 is SNHLY and CDR2 is FYNNEI in the germline V gene. After removal of 5 bases from V and 2 bases from J, the junction contained 8 bases not matched to a gene.

The chain is built from TRBV7-2 and TRBJ1-5, with D possibly matching TRBD1 (5 bases). The CDR3 consists of 15 residues. Germline V gene lookup returns CDR1 SGHTA and CDR2 FQGNSA. V was shortened by 5 bases and J by 2 bases, with 13 bases between the two germline ends. CDR3 in DNA: TGTGCCAGCAGCGAAAAACCGGGGCGCAATCAGCCCCAGCATTTT. Protein product: CASSEKPGRNQPQHF. Full variable domain (missing parts from reference TRBV7-2 and TRBJ1-5): GAGVSQSPSNKVTEKGKDVELRCDPISGHTALYWYRQSLGQGLEFLIYFQGNSAPDKSGLPSDRFSAERTGGSVSTLTIQRTQQEDSAVYLCASSEKPGRNQPQHFGDGTRLSIL.

The chain links TRBV10-1 to TRBJ2-5; 9 positions agree with TRBD2. Unmatched junction bases numbered 4, after V lost 2 bases and J lost 3 bases. The CDR3 is made up of 15 amino acids. Germline assignment: CDR1 WNHNN and CDR2 SYGVQD (reference sequence). The CDR3 protein is CASSEGGRAEETQYF. The CDR3 DNA reads as TGCGCCAGCAGTGAGGGCGGGAGGGCCGAAGAGACCCAGTACTTC.

The rearrangement links TRBV11-1 to TRBJ2-2; tentative D call: TRBD1 (5 bases). CDR3 length: 16 amino acids. CDR1 is SGHAT and CDR2 is FQDESV in the germline V gene (reference sequence). The V end was cut by 1 base, the J end by 7 bases, with 16 bases between. The CDR3 region is CASSLGGTGMVGELFF. CDR3 DNA: TGTGCCAGCAGCTTAGGAGGTACAGGAATGGTCGGGGAGCTGTTTTTT.

The chain employs TRBV10-1 and TRBJ1-1, with 12 bases identical to TRBD1. Germline loops: CDR1 WNHNN, CDR2 SYGVQD (reference sequence). CDR3 length equals 20 residues. V was clipped by 0 bases and J by 4 bases; unmatched bases: 15. The DNA for the CDR3 is TGCGCCAGCAGTGAGTCCTTTGGGACAGGGGGCGTGGGGATGAGCACTGAAGCTTTCTTT. This gives the protein CASSESFGTGGVGMSTEAFF.

The chain links TRBV5-1 to TRBJ2-1; 12 positions match TRBD2. CDR1 and CDR2 from the germline V gene are SGHRS and YFSETQ. V dropped 4 bases and J dropped 8; count of bases not matched to a gene: 13. This CDR3 has 17 amino acids. Here the CDR3 DNA reads TGCGCCAGCAGCCCCCCCCCGGCTAGCGGGAGGGCCCATGAGCAGTTCTTC. Translation: CASSPPPASGRAHEQFF.

The chain combines TRBV14 with TRBJ2-3, with no clear D. The length of the CDR3 is 17 residues. The V gene's germline CDR1 is SGHDN and CDR2 FVKESK. V was cut by 2 bases and J by 0 bases, with 15 bases left in between. This CDR3 is CASSQYLGLPSTDTQYF. The CDR3 coding sequence is TGTGCCAGCAGCCAATATTTGGGGTTACCGAGCACAGATACGCAGTATTTT.